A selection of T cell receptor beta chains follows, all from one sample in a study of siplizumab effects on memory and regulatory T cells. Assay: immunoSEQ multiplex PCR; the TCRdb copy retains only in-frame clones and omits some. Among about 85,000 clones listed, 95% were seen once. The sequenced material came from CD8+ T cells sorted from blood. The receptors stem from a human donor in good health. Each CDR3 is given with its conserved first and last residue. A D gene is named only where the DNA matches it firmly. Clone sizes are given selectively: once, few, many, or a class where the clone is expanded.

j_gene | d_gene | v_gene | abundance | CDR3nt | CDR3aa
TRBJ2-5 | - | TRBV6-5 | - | TGTGCCAGCAGTTACAGGGAGACCCAGTACTTC | CASSYRETQYF
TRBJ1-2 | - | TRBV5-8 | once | TGTGCCAGCAGCCCTGGACACCTATATGGCTACACCTTC | CASSPGHLYGYTF
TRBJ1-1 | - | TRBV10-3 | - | TGTGCCATCAGTGAGAAACAGGGCACTGAAGCTTTCTTT | CAISEKQGTEAFF
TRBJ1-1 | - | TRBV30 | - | TGTGCCTGGAGTGGAGGGAACACTGAAGCTTTCTTT | CAWSGGNTEAFF
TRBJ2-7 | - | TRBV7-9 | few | TGTGCCAGCAGCGACCCCAGGTTTCCCTACGAGCAGTACTTC | CASSDPRFPYEQYF
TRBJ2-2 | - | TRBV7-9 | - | TGTGCCAGCAGCTCTCTTAGGGGCCGATCCACCGGGGAGCTGTTTTTT | CASSSLRGRSTGELFF
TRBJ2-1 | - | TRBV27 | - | TGTGCCAGCAGTCCGTCCCCCTACAATGAGCAGTTCTTC | CASSPSPYNEQFF
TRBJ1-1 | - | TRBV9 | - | TGTGCCAGCAGCCACGAGAACACTGAAGCTTTCTTT | CASSHENTEAFF
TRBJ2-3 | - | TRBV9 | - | TGTGCCAGCAGCGACCCAAGGATTCTAGACTCCACAGATACGCAGTATTTT | CASSDPRILDSTDTQYF
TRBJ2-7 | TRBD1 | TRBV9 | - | TGTGCCAGCAGCGTAGGACAGGGGGTCCCCTACGAGCAGTACTTC | CASSVGQGVPYEQYF
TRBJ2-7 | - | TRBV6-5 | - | TGTGCCAGCAGTTACATGGTAGGGCCCGCCTACGAGCAGTACTTC | CASSYMVGPAYEQYF
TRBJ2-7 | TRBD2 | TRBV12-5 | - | TGTGCTAGTGGTTTGACTAGCGGGAGGCGGGGGGAGCAGTACTTC | CASGLTSGRRGEQYF
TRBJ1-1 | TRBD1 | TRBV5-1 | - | TGCGCCAGCAGCTTCGACAGGGGCCACACTGAAGCTTTCTTT | CASSFDRGHTEAFF
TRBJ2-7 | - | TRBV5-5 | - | TGTGCCAGCAGCACGCCTGGTTCCCACCCCCCGGGAGAGCAGTACTTC | CASSTPGSHPPGEQYF
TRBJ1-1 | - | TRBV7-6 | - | TGTGCCAGCAGCTTAGTGGGCGAGGGGACTGACACTGAAGCTTTCTTT | CASSLVGEGTDTEAFF
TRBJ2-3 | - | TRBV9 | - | TGTGCCAGCAGCGTAGGGGGTAGCAGCACAGATACGCAGTATTTT | CASSVGGSSTDTQYF
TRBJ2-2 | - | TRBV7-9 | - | TGTGCCAGCCAAAAAACAGGGTATAGCGACACCGGGGAGCTGTTTTTT | CASQKTGYSDTGELFF
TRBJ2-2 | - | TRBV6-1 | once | TGTGCCAGCAGTGACTGGGGAGGGGAGCTGTTTTTT | CASSDWGGELFF
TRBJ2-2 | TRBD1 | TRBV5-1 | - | TGCGCCAGCAGCCCGACAGGGCGTAGCACCGGGGAGCTGTTTTTT | CASSPTGRSTGELFF
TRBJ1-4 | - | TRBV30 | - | TGTGCCTGGATGGCCGGTTTGGGGGCCACGAATGAAAAACTGTTTTTT | CAWMAGLGATNEKLFF
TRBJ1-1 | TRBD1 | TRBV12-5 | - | TGTGCTAGTGGTCCTCCGACAGGGAAGGGGACTGAAGCTTTCTTT | CASGPPTGKGTEAFF
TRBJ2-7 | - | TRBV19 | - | TGTGCCAACCGGACCTCAAGCGCCGTCTACGAGCAGTACTTC | CANRTSSAVYEQYF
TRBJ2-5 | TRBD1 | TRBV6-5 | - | TGTGCCAGCAGACCCTCGACAGGGCAAGAGACCCAGTACTTC | CASRPSTGQETQYF
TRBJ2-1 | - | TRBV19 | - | TGTGCCAGTAGTTTCGAGGGCCCCTACAATGAGCAGTTCTTC | CASSFEGPYNEQFF
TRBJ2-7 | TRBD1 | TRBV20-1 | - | TGCAGTGCCTACAGGGGACGGGAGCAGTACTTC | CSAYRGREQYF
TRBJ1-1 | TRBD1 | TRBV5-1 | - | TGCGCCAGCAGCCTCGGGCAGGGGGTGGTGAACACTGAAGCTTTCTTT | CASSLGQGVVNTEAFF
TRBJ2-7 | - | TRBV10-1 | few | TGCGCCAGCAGTGATACCTACGAGCAGTACTTC | CASSDTYEQYF
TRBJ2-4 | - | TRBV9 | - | TGTGCCAGCAGCGTAGAGGGGCGGGACATTCAGTACTTC | CASSVEGRDIQYF
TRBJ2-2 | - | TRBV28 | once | TGTGCCAGCAGTTTCCCTAACATCGGGGAGCTGTTTTTT | CASSFPNIGELFF
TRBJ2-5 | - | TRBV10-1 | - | TGCGCCAGCAGTGAGTCGGTGCATGAAGAGACCCAGTACTTC | CASSESVHEETQYF
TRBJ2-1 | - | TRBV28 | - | TGTGCCAGCAGTCCCCGGGACTACAATGAGCAGTTCTTC | CASSPRDYNEQFF
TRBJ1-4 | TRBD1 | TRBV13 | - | TGTGCCAGCAGCTTAGGACAGGGGAGTGACGCAACTAATGAAAAACTGTTTTTT | CASSLGQGSDATNEKLFF
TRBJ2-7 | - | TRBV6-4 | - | TGTGCCAGCAGGCGTCAATGGAGGGCCCGCCAGGGGTCCCTCTACGAGCAGTACTTC | CASRRQWRARQGSLYEQYF